This T cell receptor (beta chain) was captured in a study of PD-L1 blockade in urothelial cancer. The time point: peripheral blood 6 weeks after treatment start. The protocol was immunoSEQ multiplex PCR, while the TCRdb copy is restricted to in-frame clones and leaves out a portion. The table records about 40,000 clones, more than 75% of them present only once. In germline, CDR1 is MNHEY, CDR2 SVGAGI. Losses at the gene ends were 7 bases for V and 3 bases for J; bases not matched to a gene: 7. The CDR3 spans 14 residues. V gene TRBV6-5 combines with J gene TRBJ2-7; 9 bases are a match to TRBD1. This TCR came from a man between 65 and 80 years old with urothelial cancer. The sequencing here drew on PBMCs, taken around atezolizumab (anti-PD-L1) treatment. Here the CDR3 DNA reads TGTGCCAGCACCCCCGGGACAGGGCGCTACGAGCAGTACTTC. Translated: CASTPGTGRYEQYF.